This T cell receptor beta chain was sequenced for a study of CD8+ T cells in alopecia areata. Study-wide background: Treated patients took oral tofacitinib at 5 to 10 mg twice daily. The percentage of affected scalp area served as the score of severity for treated patients. Findings and limits, study-wide: There was only one nonresponder, so it was unclear how baseline CD8+ expansion relates to response. Tissue-resident alphabeta T cells belonging to normal skin likewise get sequenced within scalp specimens.

The treatment was: oral pan-JAK inhibitor, 5-10 mg twice daily. Samples from alopecia areata patients were lesional scalp punch biopsies and peripheral blood. The CDR3 has 12 amino acids. V lost 4 bases and J lost 14; bases outside the gene matches: 7. CDR1 is SGHRS and CDR2 is YFSETQ in the germline V gene. Points on this clone: Its specificity is not known.

Once RNA had been extracted, it was reverse transcribed into cDNA to act as the sequencing template. Libraries were prepared by immunoSEQ multiplex PCR; TCRdb keeps only in-frame clonotypes and omits some of them. The table records roughly 6,100 clones, 63% of them present only once. The sample was skin, taken at approximately week 30, from a patient treated with tofacitinib. The chain has TRBV5-1 and TRBJ2-1; 9 bases map to TRBD1. The TCR comes from a human donor with alopecia areata. The chain's CDR3 is CASSPKGTGKFF. CDR3 coding DNA: TGCGCCAGCAGCCCGAAAGGGACAGGGAAGTTCTTC.